This TCR beta chain emerged from a study of identical twins. A single record per CDR3 protein comes from TCRdb applying MiXCR to the 5' RACE reads. The table includes roughly 200,000 distinct CDR3 sequences, about a sixth detected once. Trimming pared 7 bases from V and 4 bases from J, leaving 10 bases between. CDR3 length: 12 amino acids. From germline, CDR1 is SNHLY and CDR2 FYNNEI. This same sample was also taken into another study, of T cells expressing NK-cell markers. That paper states: Among the eight sequenced donors, seven tested HCMV-seropositive and one tested seronegative. Dominant NKG2C+ clonotypes were found to form roughly 1.0-7.0% of CD8+ T cells in a handful of donors. Topping the CD3+CD56-NKG2C+ fraction as well were these clonotypes, in a few donors.

Sequenced material: CD8+ T cells sorted from blood. The sequence was obtained from a woman in her late teens or twenties in good health. The chain recombines TRBV2 with TRBJ1-1; no definite D call. The CDR3 loop is CASMEGITEAFF. The CDR3 nucleotides are TGTGCCAGCATGGAGGGAATCACTGAAGCTTTCTTT.